This TCR beta chain was identified during a study of PD-1 blockade in classical Hodgkin lymphoma. Background on the study: Patients were dosed intravenously with nivolumab at 3 mg/kg every 2 weeks. Study-level points and caveats: The study found complete responders had baseline diversity similar to newly diagnosed patients.

There are 13 residues in the CDR3. V lost 9 bases to trimming and J lost 0 bases; unmatched junction nucleotides: 4. Germline values: CDR1 MGHDK, CDR2 SYGVNS. Comment on this clone: Its antigen remains unknown.

All the patients suffered relapse after autologous stem cell transplantation, and brentuximab vedotin exposure differed. Magnetic negative selection was used to purify CD4+ T cells from thawed PBMCs. Data came from immunoSEQ multiplex PCR; TCRdb stores just in-frame clones and leaves some out. The repertoire includes about 4,200 clones, around 87% of them detected once, and roughly 30% sits in the top ten. The rearrangement uses TRBV25-1 and TRBJ2-7; 8 nucleotides align to TRBD2. This TCR came from a human donor with classical Hodgkin lymphoma. The input for sequencing was CD4+ T cells from blood, taken at baseline. CDR3 DNA: TGTGCCAGTAGGCGGGAGGTCTCCTACGAGCAGTACTTC. It translates to CASRREVSYEQYF.